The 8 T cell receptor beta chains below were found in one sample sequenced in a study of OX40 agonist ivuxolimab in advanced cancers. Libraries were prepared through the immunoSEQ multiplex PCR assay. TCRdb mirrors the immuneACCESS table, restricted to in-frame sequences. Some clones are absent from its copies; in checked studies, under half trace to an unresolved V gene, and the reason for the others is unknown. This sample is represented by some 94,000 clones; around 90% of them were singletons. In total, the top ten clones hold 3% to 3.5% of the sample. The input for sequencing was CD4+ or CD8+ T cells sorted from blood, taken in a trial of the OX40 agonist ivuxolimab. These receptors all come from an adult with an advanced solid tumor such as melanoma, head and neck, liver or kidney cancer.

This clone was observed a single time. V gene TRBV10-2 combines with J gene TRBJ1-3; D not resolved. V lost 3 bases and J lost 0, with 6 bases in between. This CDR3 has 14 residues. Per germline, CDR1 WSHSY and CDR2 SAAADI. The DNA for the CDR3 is TGCGCCAGCAGTGACGGGTTCTCTGGAAACACCATATATTTT. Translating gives CASSDGFSGNTIYF.

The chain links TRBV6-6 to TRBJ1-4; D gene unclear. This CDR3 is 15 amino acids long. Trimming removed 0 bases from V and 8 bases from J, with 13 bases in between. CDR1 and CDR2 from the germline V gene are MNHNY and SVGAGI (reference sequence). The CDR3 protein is CASSYSMGLGEKLFF. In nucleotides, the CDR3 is TGTGCCAGCAGTTACTCGATGGGATTAGGGGAAAAACTGTTTTTT.

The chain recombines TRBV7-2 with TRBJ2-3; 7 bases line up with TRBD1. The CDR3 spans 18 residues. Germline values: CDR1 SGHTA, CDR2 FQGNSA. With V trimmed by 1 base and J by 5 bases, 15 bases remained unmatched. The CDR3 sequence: CASSLDGDRRFLVDTQYF. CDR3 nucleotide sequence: TGTGCCAGCAGCTTAGATGGGGACAGAAGGTTCCTCGTAGATACGCAGTATTTT.

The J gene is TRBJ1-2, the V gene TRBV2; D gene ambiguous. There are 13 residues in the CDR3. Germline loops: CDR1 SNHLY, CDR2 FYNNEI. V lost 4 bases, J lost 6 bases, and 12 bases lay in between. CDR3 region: CASSVGVRNGYTF. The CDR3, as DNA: TGTGCCAGCAGTGTCGGGGTGAGGAATGGCTACACCTTC. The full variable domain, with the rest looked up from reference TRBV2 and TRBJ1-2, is EPEVTQTPSHQVTQMGQEVILRCVPISNHLYFYWYRQILGQKVEFLVSFYNNEISEKSEIFDDQFSVERPDGSNFTLKIRSTKLEDSAMYFCASSVGVRNGYTFGSGTRLTVV.

The CDR3 DNA reads as TGTGCCAGCACTGAGTTATACGGTCGTATGAACACTGAAGCTTTCTTT. Translated: CASTELYGRMNTEAFF. The chain joins TRBV2 to TRBJ1-1; D remains ambiguous. CDR3 size: 16 residues. With 7 bases removed from V and 0 bases from J, the gap between germline ends came to 18 bases. CDR1 and CDR2 from the germline V gene are SNHLY and FYNNEI. Complete variable domain (other parts from reference TRBV2 and TRBJ1-1): EPEVTQTPSHQVTQMGQEVILRCVPISNHLYFYWYRQILGQKVEFLVSFYNNEISEKSEIFDDQFSVERPDGSNFTLKIRSTKLEDSAMYFCASTELYGRMNTEAFFGQGTRLTVV.

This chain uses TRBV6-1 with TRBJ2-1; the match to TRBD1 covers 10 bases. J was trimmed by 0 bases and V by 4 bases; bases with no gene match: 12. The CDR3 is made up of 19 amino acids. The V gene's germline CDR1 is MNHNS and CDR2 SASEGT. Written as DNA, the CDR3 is TGTGCCAGCAGTGGTTTTGCGGGACAGGGGCGAAGCTCCTACAATGAGCAGTTCTTC. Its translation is CASSGFAGQGRSSYNEQFF.

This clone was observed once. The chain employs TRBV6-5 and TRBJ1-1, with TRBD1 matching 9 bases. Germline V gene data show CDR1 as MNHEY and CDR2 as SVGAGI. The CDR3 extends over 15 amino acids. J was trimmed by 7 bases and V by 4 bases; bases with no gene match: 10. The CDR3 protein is CASSSLTGGPVEAFF. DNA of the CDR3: TGTGCCAGCAGTTCCCTAACAGGGGGCCCAGTTGAAGCTTTCTTT.

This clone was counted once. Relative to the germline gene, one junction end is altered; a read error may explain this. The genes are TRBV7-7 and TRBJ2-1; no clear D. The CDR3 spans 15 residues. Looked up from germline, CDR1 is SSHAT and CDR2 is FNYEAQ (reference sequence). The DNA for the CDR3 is TGTGCTAGCAGCTTCGGCGACCCCGGCTACAATGAGCAGTTCTTC. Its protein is CASSFGDPGYNEQFF.